The rows below give T cell receptor beta chains drawn from one sample of a study of shared clonotypes between healthy human individuals. Profiling relied on immunoSEQ multiplex PCR, and the TCRdb table lists in-frame clones only, not all of them. The sample holds 600,000 to 750,000 clones, over 60% seen once. Sample: memory CD4+ T cells sorted from blood. The receptors stem from a woman aged 30 to 39 in good health. The CDR3 runs from the conserved cysteine through the conserved F or W. The order of the fields is V gene, J gene, clone size, CDR3 length, D gene, CDR3 protein, CDR3 DNA. D genes are given only for firm matches. Clone size is stated in some rows and not others, as once, few, many or a class when expanded.

v_call: TRBV2; j_call: TRBJ1-5; clone_size: -; cdr3_length: 13; d_call: -; cdr3_aa: CASTTGSHQPQHF; cdr3_nt: TGTGCCAGCACTACAGGGAGCCATCAGCCCCAGCATTTT
v_call: TRBV7-2; j_call: TRBJ2-1; clone_size: -; cdr3_length: 18; d_call: TRBD2; cdr3_aa: CASSKSLNREELYEEQFF; cdr3_nt: TGTGCCAGCAGTAAGAGCTTGAATCGGGAGGAGCTCTATGAGGAGCAGTTCTTC
v_call: TRBV10-3; j_call: TRBJ2-2; clone_size: few; cdr3_length: 15; d_call: -; cdr3_aa: CAISEGRSNTGELFF; cdr3_nt: TGTGCCATCAGTGAGGGTCGTTCGAACACCGGGGAGCTGTTTTTT
v_call: TRBV4-2; j_call: TRBJ1-2; clone_size: -; cdr3_length: 14; d_call: -; cdr3_aa: CASSPPLEGGGYTF; cdr3_nt: TGTGCCAGCAGCCCCCCCCTAGAGGGAGGCGGCTACACCTTC
v_call: TRBV5-6; j_call: TRBJ2-2; clone_size: -; cdr3_length: 16; d_call: -; cdr3_aa: CASSTSGAGGTGELFF; cdr3_nt: TGTGCCAGCAGCACCTCGGGGGCCGGGGGCACCGGGGAGCTGTTTTTT
v_call: TRBV6-5; j_call: TRBJ1-5; clone_size: -; cdr3_length: 15; d_call: -; cdr3_aa: CASSYRVDSNQPQHF; cdr3_nt: TGTGCCAGCAGTTACAGGGTCGACAGCAATCAGCCCCAGCATTTT
v_call: TRBV6-6; j_call: TRBJ2-7; clone_size: -; cdr3_length: 14; d_call: TRBD1; cdr3_aa: CASNGQGLGWEQYF; cdr3_nt: TGTGCCAGCAACGGACAGGGGCTGGGATGGGAGCAGTACTTC
v_call: TRBV10-2; j_call: TRBJ1-4; clone_size: -; cdr3_length: 13; d_call: -; cdr3_aa: CASARIQNEKLFF; cdr3_nt: TGCGCCAGCGCCAGGATACAGAATGAAAAACTGTTTTTT
v_call: TRBV7-8; j_call: TRBJ2-7; clone_size: -; cdr3_length: 15; d_call: TRBD2; cdr3_aa: CASSLRLAGHYEQYF; cdr3_nt: TGTGCCAGCAGCTTAAGGCTAGCGGGCCACTACGAGCAGTACTTC
v_call: TRBV15; j_call: TRBJ2-7; clone_size: -; cdr3_length: 16; d_call: -; cdr3_aa: CATSREGGGSNYEQYF; cdr3_nt: TGTGCCACCAGCAGAGAGGGGGGGGGCTCGAACTACGAGCAGTACTTC
v_call: TRBV10-3; j_call: TRBJ2-7; clone_size: once; cdr3_length: 14; d_call: TRBD2; cdr3_aa: CASSLEAGGNEQYF; cdr3_nt: TGTGCCAGCAGCCTTGAGGCGGGAGGGAACGAGCAGTACTTC
v_call: TRBV28; j_call: TRBJ1-1; clone_size: -; cdr3_length: 15; d_call: -; cdr3_aa: CASSYHGNLNTEAFF; cdr3_nt: TGTGCCAGCAGTTATCACGGAAATTTGAACACTGAAGCTTTCTTT
v_call: TRBV7-2; j_call: TRBJ2-3; clone_size: -; cdr3_length: 14; d_call: -; cdr3_aa: CASSLRTVTDTQYF; cdr3_nt: TGTGCCAGCAGCTTAAGGACAGTCACAGATACGCAGTATTTT
v_call: TRBV28; j_call: TRBJ1-1; clone_size: -; cdr3_length: 15; d_call: TRBD1; cdr3_aa: CASRRQGAQYTEAFF; cdr3_nt: TGTGCCAGCAGAAGACAGGGGGCCCAGTACACTGAAGCTTTCTTT
v_call: TRBV7-2; j_call: TRBJ2-3; clone_size: -; cdr3_length: 15; d_call: -; cdr3_aa: CASSLSPESTDTQYF; cdr3_nt: TGTGCCAGCAGCTTATCACCCGAGAGCACAGATACGCAGTATTTT
v_call: TRBV27; j_call: TRBJ2-5; clone_size: -; cdr3_length: 15; d_call: -; cdr3_aa: CASRMLGAIQETQYF; cdr3_nt: TGTGCCAGCAGGATGCTAGGGGCAATCCAAGAGACCCAGTACTTC
v_call: TRBV6-1; j_call: TRBJ2-6; clone_size: -; cdr3_length: 15; d_call: -; cdr3_aa: CASRGGSSGANVLTF; cdr3_nt: TGTGCCAGTAGAGGGGGGAGCTCTGGGGCCAACGTCCTGACTTTC
v_call: TRBV6-1; j_call: TRBJ2-5; clone_size: -; cdr3_length: 13; d_call: -; cdr3_aa: CASRTWTEETQYF; cdr3_nt: TGTGCCAGCAGAACCTGGACAGAAGAGACCCAGTACTTC
v_call: TRBV19; j_call: TRBJ2-3; clone_size: once; cdr3_length: 15; d_call: -; cdr3_aa: CASSQYPQAVDTQYF; cdr3_nt: TGTGCCAGTAGTCAATACCCCCAGGCTGTAGATACGCAGTATTTT
v_call: TRBV7-6; j_call: TRBJ1-3; clone_size: -; cdr3_length: 17; d_call: -; cdr3_aa: CASSPQATDYSGNTIYF; cdr3_nt: TGTGCCAGCAGCCCCCAAGCGACAGACTACTCTGGAAACACCATATATTTT
v_call: TRBV5-4; j_call: TRBJ2-6; clone_size: -; cdr3_length: 16; d_call: -; cdr3_aa: CASSLGRDSGANVLTF; cdr3_nt: TGTGCCAGCAGCTTGGGACGGGACTCTGGGGCCAACGTCCTGACTTTC
v_call: TRBV5-6; j_call: TRBJ1-4; clone_size: few; cdr3_length: 16; d_call: TRBD1; cdr3_aa: CASSLRSGQGVEKLFF; cdr3_nt: TGTGCCAGCAGCTTGCGATCGGGACAGGGTGTGGAAAAACTGTTTTTT
v_call: TRBV9; j_call: TRBJ2-7; clone_size: -; cdr3_length: 16; d_call: TRBD2; cdr3_aa: CASSEGTSSDRYEQYF; cdr3_nt: TGTGCCAGCAGCGAGGGGACTAGCTCAGACCGTTACGAGCAGTACTTC
v_call: TRBV18; j_call: TRBJ2-7; clone_size: once; cdr3_length: 17; d_call: TRBD2; cdr3_aa: CASSHTSAAPRPYEQYF; cdr3_nt: TGTGCCAGCTCTCATACTAGCGCAGCCCCTCGACCCTACGAGCAGTACTTC
v_call: TRBV7-3; j_call: TRBJ2-3; clone_size: -; cdr3_length: 13; d_call: TRBD1; cdr3_aa: CASSLNRGDTQYF; cdr3_nt: TGTGCCAGCAGCTTAAACAGGGGAGATACGCAGTATTTT
v_call: TRBV28; j_call: TRBJ2-5; clone_size: few; cdr3_length: 13; d_call: TRBD1; cdr3_aa: CASSPTGEETQYF; cdr3_nt: TGTGCCAGCAGTCCGACAGGGGAAGAGACCCAGTACTTC
v_call: TRBV5-1; j_call: TRBJ1-3; clone_size: once; cdr3_length: 16; d_call: -; cdr3_aa: CASSGQGSFGGNTIYF; cdr3_nt: TGCGCCAGCAGCGGGCAGGGGAGCTTTGGTGGAAACACCATATATTTT
v_call: TRBV9; j_call: TRBJ1-1; clone_size: -; cdr3_length: 15; d_call: TRBD1; cdr3_aa: CASSTRQGADTEAFF; cdr3_nt: TGTGCCAGCAGCACTAGACAGGGAGCGGACACTGAAGCTTTCTTT
v_call: TRBV28; j_call: TRBJ1-2; clone_size: -; cdr3_length: 13; d_call: TRBD1; cdr3_aa: CASSRTGIRGYTF; cdr3_nt: TGTGCCAGCAGTCGGACAGGGATTCGTGGCTACACCTTC
v_call: TRBV21-1; j_call: TRBJ2-3; clone_size: -; cdr3_length: 16; d_call: -; cdr3_aa: CASSMAGPGSPDTQYF; cdr3_nt: TGTGCCAGCAGCATGGCGGGGCCAGGAAGTCCAGATACGCAGTATTTT
v_call: TRBV25-1; j_call: TRBJ2-1; clone_size: -; cdr3_length: 13; d_call: -; cdr3_aa: CASSAQVYNEQFF; cdr3_nt: TGTGCCAGCAGTGCTCAAGTATACAATGAGCAGTTCTTC
v_call: TRBV4-2; j_call: TRBJ2-3; clone_size: -; cdr3_length: 18; d_call: TRBD2; cdr3_aa: CASSQDLGASGSTDTQYF; cdr3_nt: TGTGCCAGCAGCCAAGATCTAGGAGCTAGCGGGAGCACAGATACGCAGTATTTT